This is a list of T cell receptor beta chains from one sample in a study of T cell changes during pregnancy in multiple sclerosis. The protocol was immunoSEQ multiplex PCR, while the TCRdb copy is restricted to in-frame clones and leaves out a portion. The table lists 40,000 to 65,000 clones, about 92% of them singletons. Sequenced here: CD4+ T cells from peripheral blood mononuclear cells, sampled in the third trimester of pregnancy. The receptors were sampled from a female donor with multiple sclerosis, enrolled in a pregnancy study. Each CDR3 is given with its conserved first and last residue. Each record gives: D gene, CDR3 length, clone size, J gene, V gene, CDR3 DNA, CDR3 protein. D genes are given only for firm matches. A row's size may be missing; if present it is once, few, many or a size class.

D: NA; length: 14; size: NA; J: TRBJ1-6; V: TRBV2; DNA: TGTGCCAGCAGTGAGGGGAGGGGTAATTCACCCCTCCACTTT; CDR3: CASSEGRGNSPLHF
D: TRBD1; length: 16; size: NA; J: TRBJ2-1; V: TRBV5-1; DNA: TGCGCCAGCAGCTCCCATGTCGACAGGGGGCTCAATGAGCAGTTCTTC; CDR3: CASSSHVDRGLNEQFF
D: NA; length: 15; size: NA; J: TRBJ2-3; V: TRBV7-2; DNA: TGTGCCAGCAGTCCCGGCCGGGTAAGGTCCGATACGCAGTATTTT; CDR3: CASSPGRVRSDTQYF
D: NA; length: 16; size: NA; J: TRBJ2-5; V: TRBV5-6; DNA: TGTGCCAGCAGCTTGGCTAGAAGCGGTACCCAAGAGACCCAGTACTTC; CDR3: CASSLARSGTQETQYF
D: TRBD1; length: 15; size: few; J: TRBJ1-4; V: TRBV2; DNA: TGTGCCAGCAGTCCTTTGACAGGGGGCGTGATAAAACTGTTTTTT; CDR3: CASSPLTGGVIKLFF
D: NA; length: 14; size: NA; J: TRBJ1-4; V: TRBV5-5; DNA: TGTGCCAGCAGCTTGGCCCAGGGTCGGGAAAAACTGTTTTTT; CDR3: CASSLAQGREKLFF
D: TRBD1; length: 14; size: NA; J: TRBJ2-1; V: TRBV19; DNA: TGTGCCAACGCAGGGGGCATCTGCTACAATGAGCAGTTCTTC; CDR3: CANAGGICYNEQFF
D: TRBD2; length: 15; size: NA; J: TRBJ2-1; V: TRBV27; DNA: TGTGCCAGCAGTTTTCTGGCGGGAGGGGGTGGTGAGCAGTTCTTC; CDR3: CASSFLAGGGGEQFF
D: TRBD2; length: 15; size: NA; J: TRBJ2-1; V: TRBV19; DNA: TGTGCCAGTAGTCCGCAACGACTAGCGGGAGGCGAGCAGTTCTTC; CDR3: CASSPQRLAGGEQFF
D: NA; length: 20; size: NA; J: TRBJ1-3; V: TRBV30; DNA: TGTGCCTGGAGTGTACTCGAAAGCCTGACATATCAAAAAACTGGAAACACCATATATTTT; CDR3: CAWSVLESLTYQKTGNTIYF
D: NA; length: 14; size: once; J: TRBJ2-5; V: TRBV5-4; DNA: TGTGCCAGCAGCGGTACCCTAGCGCAAGAGACCCAGTACTTC; CDR3: CASSGTLAQETQYF
D: TRBD1; length: 18; size: NA; J: TRBJ2-5; V: TRBV9; DNA: TGTGCCAGCAGCGTAGGAGGGGGACAGGGTGTAGGGCAAGAGACCCAGTACTTC; CDR3: CASSVGGGQGVGQETQYF
D: NA; length: 15; size: NA; J: TRBJ1-6; V: TRBV6-1; DNA: TGTGCCAGCAGTGCGACACATTGGAATAATTCACCCCTCCACTTT; CDR3: CASSATHWNNSPLHF
D: NA; length: 13; size: NA; J: TRBJ1-2; V: TRBV13; DNA: TGTGCCAGCAGCTTAAACCAGGATAGTGGCTACACCTTC; CDR3: CASSLNQDSGYTF
D: TRBD2; length: 15; size: NA; J: TRBJ2-7; V: TRBV7-2; DNA: TGTGCCAGCAGCTTAGGACTAGCGGGAGTGGCCGAGCAGTACTTC; CDR3: CASSLGLAGVAEQYF
D: NA; length: 14; size: NA; J: TRBJ1-1; V: TRBV6-1; DNA: TGTGCCAGCAGGCTGGAAGACAGGTTTACTGAAGCTTTCTTT; CDR3: CASRLEDRFTEAFF
D: TRBD1; length: 15; size: NA; J: TRBJ1-1; V: TRBV5-1; DNA: TGCGCCAGCAGCGAGCCGGGACAGGGGATGACTGAAGCTTTCTTT; CDR3: CASSEPGQGMTEAFF
D: TRBD2; length: 16; size: NA; J: TRBJ2-3; V: TRBV7-6; DNA: TGTGCCAGCAGCATAGGACTAGCGGGAGGCACAGATACGCAGTATTTT; CDR3: CASSIGLAGGTDTQYF
D: NA; length: 14; size: NA; J: TRBJ1-4; V: TRBV30; DNA: TGTGCCTGGAGTGTAAAAATTCCGACGGGAAAACTGTTTTTT; CDR3: CAWSVKIPTGKLFF
D: TRBD2; length: 16; size: NA; J: TRBJ2-7; V: TRBV5-6; DNA: TGTGCCAGCAGCCCCTTGGGGAGAGCGGGAGGTTACGAGCAGTACTTC; CDR3: CASSPLGRAGGYEQYF
D: NA; length: 17; size: NA; J: TRBJ1-4; V: TRBV7-2; DNA: TGTGCCAGCAGCAATCCTTTGCCTTTGGGCGGGAATGGGGAACTGTTTTTT; CDR3: CASSNPLPLGGNGELFF
D: TRBD1; length: 15; size: NA; J: TRBJ1-2; V: TRBV19; DNA: TGTGCCAGTAGTTCCCGACAGGGGGGTAACTATGGCTACACCTTC; CDR3: CASSSRQGGNYGYTF
D: NA; length: 18; size: NA; J: TRBJ2-6; V: TRBV19; DNA: TGTGCCAGTAGTATAGTAGGGACACGGAGTTCTGGGGCCAACGTCCTGACTTTC; CDR3: CASSIVGTRSSGANVLTF
D: TRBD1; length: 14; size: NA; J: TRBJ1-2; V: TRBV2; DNA: TGTGCCAGCAGAGGCCGGGACAGGCCTTATGGCTACACCTTC; CDR3: CASRGRDRPYGYTF
D: NA; length: 18; size: NA; J: TRBJ2-2; V: TRBV7-8; DNA: TGTGCCAGCAGCTTAGTATCTCCAGGTTACTCCTACACCGGGGAGCTGTTTTTT; CDR3: CASSLVSPGYSYTGELFF
D: TRBD1; length: 16; size: NA; J: TRBJ1-2; V: TRBV19; DNA: TGTGCCAGTAGTATAGCCCCCGGGACAGGGAACTATGGCTACACCTTC; CDR3: CASSIAPGTGNYGYTF
D: TRBD2; length: 15; size: few; J: TRBJ2-3; V: TRBV14; DNA: TGTGCCAGCAGCCAAGCTGGGACTAGCGGGGTTACGCAGTATTTT; CDR3: CASSQAGTSGVTQYF